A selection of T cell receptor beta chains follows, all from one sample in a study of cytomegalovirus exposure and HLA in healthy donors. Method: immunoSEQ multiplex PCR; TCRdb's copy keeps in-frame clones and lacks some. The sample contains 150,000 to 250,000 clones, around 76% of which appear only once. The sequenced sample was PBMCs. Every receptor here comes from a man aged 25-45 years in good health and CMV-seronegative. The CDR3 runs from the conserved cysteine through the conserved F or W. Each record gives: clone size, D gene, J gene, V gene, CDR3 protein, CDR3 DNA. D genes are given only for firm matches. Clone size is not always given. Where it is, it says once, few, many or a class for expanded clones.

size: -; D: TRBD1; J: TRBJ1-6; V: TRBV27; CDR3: CASSSTGVGYSPLHF; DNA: TGTGCCAGCAGTTCCACAGGGGTCGGGTATTCACCCCTCCACTTT
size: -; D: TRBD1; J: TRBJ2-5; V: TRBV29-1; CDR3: CSTNEDRGLETQYF; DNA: TGCAGCACGAACGAGGACAGGGGGCTGGAGACCCAGTACTTC
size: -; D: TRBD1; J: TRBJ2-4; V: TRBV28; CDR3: CASRVNEMGQIILAKNIQYF; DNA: TGTGCCAGCAGAGTCAATGAAATGGGACAGATTATCCTAGCCAAAAACATTCAGTACTTC
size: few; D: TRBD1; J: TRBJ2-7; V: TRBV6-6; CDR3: CASSYSLGQGASEQYF; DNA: TGTGCCAGCAGTTACTCCCTCGGACAGGGGGCGAGCGAGCAGTACTTC
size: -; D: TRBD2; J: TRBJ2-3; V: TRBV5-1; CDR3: CASSLFPSGGSADTQYF; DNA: TGCGCCAGCAGCTTGTTCCCTAGCGGGGGGTCGGCAGATACGCAGTATTTT
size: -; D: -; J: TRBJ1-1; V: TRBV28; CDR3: CASSLVSGRSAEAFF; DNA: TGTGCCAGCAGTTTGGTTTCAGGCCGGTCCGCTGAAGCTTTCTTT
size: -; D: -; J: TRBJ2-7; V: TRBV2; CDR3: CASKEGGLVSYEQYF; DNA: TGTGCCAGCAAGGAAGGAGGCCTCGTATCCTACGAGCAGTACTTC
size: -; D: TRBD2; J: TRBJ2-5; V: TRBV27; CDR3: CASSFSGSWEQYF; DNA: TGTGCCAGCAGTTTTAGCGGGAGTTGGGAGCAGTACTTC
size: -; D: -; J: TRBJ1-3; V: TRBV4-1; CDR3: CASSQPERAGNTIYF; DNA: TGCGCCAGCAGCCAACCCGAGAGGGCTGGAAACACCATATATTTT
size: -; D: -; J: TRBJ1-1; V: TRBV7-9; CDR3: CASSPLSEAFF; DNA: TGTGCCAGCAGTCCCCTATCCGAAGCTTTCTTT
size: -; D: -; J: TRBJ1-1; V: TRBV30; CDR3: CAWQQSMNTEAFF; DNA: TGTGCCTGGCAACAGTCGATGAACACTGAAGCTTTCTTT
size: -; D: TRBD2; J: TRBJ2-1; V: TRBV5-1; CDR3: CASSLRAGGAYNEQFF; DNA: TGCGCCAGCAGCTTGAGGGCGGGAGGGGCCTACAATGAGCAGTTCTTC